The present TCR beta chain was sequenced within a study of T cell responses to AZD1222 COVID-19 vaccine. Sequenced by immunoSEQ multiplex PCR; TCRdb stores in-frame clones only, minus some. The data show some 170,000 clones, with 75% to 90% seen just once and roughly 4% held by the top ten. With 3 bases removed from V and 2 bases from J, the gap between germline ends came to 20 bases. From germline, CDR1 is MNHEY and CDR2 SMNVEV (reference sequence). CDR3 length equals 19 residues. Material: peripheral blood, obtained 28 days after the second dose of the MenACWY control vaccine. The TCR comes from an adult who received the MenACWY meningococcal vaccine as a control. The V call is TRBV27, the J call TRBJ2-6; D perhaps matches TRBD2 (6 bases). CDR3 sequence reads: CASSFLPGLTSTGANVLTF. The CDR3 coding sequence is TGTGCCAGCAGTTTCCTTCCGGGACTCACTTCTACTGGGGCCAACGTCCTGACTTTC.